A single sample gave rise to the 8 T cell receptor beta chains below, sequenced in a study of T cell responses to AZD1222 COVID-19 vaccine. Some clones are missing from TCRdb's copy, which holds only in-frame ones; the method was immunoSEQ multiplex PCR. This table has approximately 130,000 clones, nearly 90% appearing once. The sample here was peripheral blood, taken 28 days after the second AZD1222 dose. These receptors were taken from an adult who received the AZD1222 COVID-19 vaccine.

This sequence joins TRBV5-5 and TRBJ1-1, with a weak D call TRBD1 (5 bases). V lost 1 base to trimming and J lost 0 bases, with 16 bases between them. Germline-derived CDR1 and CDR2 are SGHKS and YYEKEE (reference sequence). The CDR3 spans 17 residues. The CDR3 bases are TGTGCCAGCAGCTTGAGGTTGGACATAAAAATGAACACTGAAGCTTTCTTT. Its protein is CASSLRLDIKMNTEAFF. Based on the CDR3 plus reference TRBV5-5 and TRBJ1-1, the full variable domain is DAGVTQSPTHLIKTRGQQVTLRCSPISGHKSVSWYQQVLGQGPQFIFQYYEKEERGRGNFPDRFSARQFPNYSSELNVNALLLGDSALYLCASSLRLDIKMNTEAFFGQGTRLTVV.

V usage is TRBV7-9 and J usage is TRBJ1-1, with D maybe TRBD1 (5 bases). Germline V gene data show CDR1 as SEHNR and CDR2 as FQNEAQ (reference sequence). The V end was cut by 6 bases, the J end by 5 bases, with 7 bases between. This CDR3 is 11 amino acids long. For the CDR3, the DNA is TGTGCCAGCAGACGGGGGACTGAAGCTTTCTTT. Translated: CASRRGTEAFF.

The chain combines TRBV11-3 with TRBJ2-7, with D tentatively TRBD1 or TRBD2 (5 bases each). Germline V gene sequence: CDR1 SGHNT, CDR2 YENEEA. V lost 5 bases and J 6 bases, leaving 17 bases between the germline ends. The CDR3 is 14 residues long. CDR3 sequence (DNA): TGTGCCAGCAGCCCCGGGACGGCCCCCTCCGAGCAGTACTTC. This translates into CASSPGTAPSEQYF.

This rearrangement joins TRBV5-1 to TRBJ1-4; D ambiguous. The CDR3 contains 15 residues. Looked up from germline, CDR1 is SGHRS and CDR2 is YFSETQ. The V end was cut by 0 bases, the J end by 1 base, with 7 bases between. Here the CDR3 reads CASSLVDGTNEKLFF. As DNA, the CDR3 is TGCGCCAGCAGCTTGGTGGACGGAACTAATGAAAAACTGTTTTTT.

The V call is TRBV19, the J call TRBJ2-1; 12 positions agree with TRBD2. This CDR3 has 15 residues. V gave up 3 bases and J gave up 3 bases; unmatched junction bases: 0. The V gene's germline CDR1 is LNHDA and CDR2 SQIVND (reference sequence). CDR3 residues: CASSMGLAGYNEQFF. Written as DNA, the CDR3 is TGTGCCAGTAGTATGGGACTAGCGGGCTACAATGAGCAGTTCTTC.

This clone occurred a few times. This chain joins TRBV5-4 and TRBJ1-1, with a tentative D call TRBD1 (6 bases). Trimming removed 4 bases from V and 0 bases from J, with 16 bases in between. The CDR3 loop spans 16 amino acids. Germline CDR1 reads SGHNT; CDR2 reads YYREEE (reference sequence). CDR3 in DNA: TGTGCCAGCAGCCCACAGACAGGCCTCATGAACACTGAAGCTTTCTTT. This gives the protein CASSPQTGLMNTEAFF.

In this sample, this clone turned up once. The chain links TRBV28 to TRBJ2-7, with 9 positions matching TRBD1. Looked up from germline, CDR1 is MDHEN and CDR2 is SYDVKM. Germline trimming cut 6 bases from V and 3 bases from J; bases unmatched to any gene: 6. The CDR3 sequence is 14 residues long. CDR3 coding DNA: TGTGCCAGCAGAGGGACAGGGAGGGACTACGAGCAGTACTTC. Translated: CASRGTGRDYEQYF.

The chain uses TRBV28 and TRBJ2-4; unclear D gene. The germline CDR1 and CDR2 sequences are MDHEN and SYDVKM. V was pared by 5 bases and J by 2 bases, with 10 bases between. The CDR3 runs to 14 residues. The CDR3 DNA reads as TGTGCCAGCAGTCTCCTAAGAACCAAAAACATTCAGTACTTC. Translating it yields CASSLLRTKNIQYF.